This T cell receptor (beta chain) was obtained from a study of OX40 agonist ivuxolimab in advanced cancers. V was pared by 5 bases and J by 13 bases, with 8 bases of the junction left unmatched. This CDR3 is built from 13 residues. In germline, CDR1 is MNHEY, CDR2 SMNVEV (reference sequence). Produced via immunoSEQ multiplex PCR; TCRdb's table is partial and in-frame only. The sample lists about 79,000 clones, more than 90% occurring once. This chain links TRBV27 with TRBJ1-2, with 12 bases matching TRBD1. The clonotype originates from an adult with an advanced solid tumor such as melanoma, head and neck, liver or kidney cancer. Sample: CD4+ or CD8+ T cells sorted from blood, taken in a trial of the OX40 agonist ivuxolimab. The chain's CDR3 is CASSQQGQGASTF. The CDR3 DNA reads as TGTGCCAGCAGTCAACAGGGACAGGGGGCTTCCACCTTC.